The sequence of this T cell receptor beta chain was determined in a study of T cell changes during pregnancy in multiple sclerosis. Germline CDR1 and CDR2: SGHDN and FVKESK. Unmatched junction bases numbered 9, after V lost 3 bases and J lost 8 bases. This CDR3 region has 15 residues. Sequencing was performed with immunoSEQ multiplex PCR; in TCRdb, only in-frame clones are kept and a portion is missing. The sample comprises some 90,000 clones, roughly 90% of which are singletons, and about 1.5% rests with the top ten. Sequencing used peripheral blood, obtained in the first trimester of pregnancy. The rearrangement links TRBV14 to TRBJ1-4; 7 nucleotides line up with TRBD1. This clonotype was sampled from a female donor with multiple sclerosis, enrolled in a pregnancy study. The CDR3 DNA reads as TGTGCCAGCAGCCAGCGGACAGGTCTTAGGGAAAAACTGTTTTTT. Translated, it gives CASSQRTGLREKLFF.